This entry lists 32 T cell receptor beta chains sequenced from one sample in a study of cytomegalovirus exposure and HLA in healthy donors. Sequencing used immunoSEQ multiplex PCR; TCRdb keeps in-frame clones, though not all of them. This table holds 120,000 to 150,000 clones, approximately 89% found once. Sequencing was carried out using PBMCs. The receptors originated from a man aged 18 to 30 in good health and CMV-seronegative.

The CDR3: CASSPQMRTTYEQYV. Here the CDR3 DNA reads TGTGCCAGCAGTCCACAAATGCGGACAACATACGAGCAGTACGTC. This chain links TRBV27 with TRBJ2-7; D is perhaps TRBD1 (5 bases). Trimming pared 5 bases from V and 4 bases from J, leaving 18 bases between. Looked up from germline, CDR1 is MNHEY and CDR2 is SMNVEV (reference sequence). The CDR3 has 15 amino acids.

In DNA form, the CDR3 reads TGTGCCAGCAGTGGGACAGGGAGGGGAACTGAAGCTTTCTTT. This translates into CASSGTGRGTEAFF. The V gene is TRBV6-1, the J gene TRBJ1-1; 8 positions agree with TRBD1. Trimming removed 4 bases from V and 5 bases from J; junction bases left unmatched: 6. The CDR3 has 14 residues. CDR1 and CDR2 from the germline V gene are MNHNS and SASEGT.

The V gene is TRBV13, the J gene TRBJ1-5; D remains unclear. Trimming removed 0 bases from V and 4 bases from J, with 10 bases in between. Germline values: CDR1 PRHDT, CDR2 FYEKMQ (reference sequence). The length of the CDR3 is 15 residues. CDR3 in DNA: TGTGCCAGCAGCTTAGGCTGGCCCGGGAATCAGCCCCAGCATTTT. It specifies CASSLGWPGNQPQHF.

The J gene is TRBJ1-2, the V gene TRBV5-6, with TRBD1 as a possible D gene (6 bases). This CDR3 comprises 13 residues. Deletions cut 4 bases from V and 7 bases from J, with 14 bases between. Germline CDR1 SGHDT, CDR2 YYEEEE. In DNA, the CDR3 is TGTGCCAGCAGCCCCGGGACATCCTCTGGCTACACCTTC. Protein: CASSPGTSSGYTF.

V usage is TRBV5-4 and J usage is TRBJ2-5, with 13 bases lining up with TRBD2. CDR1 is SGHNT and CDR2 is YYREEE in the germline V gene (reference sequence). V dropped 2 bases and J dropped 2; count of bases not matched to a gene: 3. This CDR3 contains 16 residues. The CDR3 DNA sequence: TGTGCCAGCAGCTTCAGACTAGCGGGGGGTCAAGAGACCCAGTACTTC. Translated, it gives CASSFRLAGGQETQYF.

The genes are TRBV5-1 and TRBJ2-2, with TRBD2 identical over 9 bases. CDR3 size: 15 residues. V gave up 6 bases and J gave up 0 bases; unmatched junction bases: 3. In germline, CDR1 is SGHRS, CDR2 YFSETQ. CDR3 amino acids: CASKIAGANTGELFF. CDR3 nucleotides: TGCGCCAGCAAAATAGCGGGAGCGAACACCGGGGAGCTGTTTTTT.

V gene TRBV11-2 combines with J gene TRBJ1-3; D gene uncertain. The CDR3 length is 13 residues. Germline CDR1 is SGHAT and CDR2 is FQNNGV. The V and J ends lost 2 bases and 8 bases respectively, with 10 bases between them. CDR3 nucleotides: TGTGCCAGCAGCTTATCCCCCCGAGACACCATATATTTT. This translates into CASSLSPRDTIYF.

The CDR3 reads CASSFDPEQPQHF. CDR3 sequence (DNA): TGCGCCAGCAGCTTCGATCCGGAGCAGCCCCAGCATTTT. The chain carries TRBV5-1 and TRBJ1-5; D gene uncertain. Germline V gives CDR1 SGHRS, CDR2 YFSETQ. Trimming removed 2 bases at V and 7 bases at J, with 10 bases between. The CDR3 length is 13 residues.

The chain joins TRBV11-2 to TRBJ2-5; D perhaps matches TRBD2 (6 bases). The germline V gene encodes CDR1 SGHAT and CDR2 FQNNGV. This CDR3 is built from 15 residues. Trimming removed 1 base at V and 3 bases at J, with 12 bases between. In DNA form, the CDR3 reads TGTGCCAGCAGCTTAGGCGGGACGGGTGAAGAGACCCAGTACTTC. It encodes CASSLGGTGEETQYF.

The chain recombines TRBV6-1 with TRBJ2-2, with D tentatively TRBD1 (5 bases). Trimming shortened V by 10 bases and J by 5 bases, and 14 bases separated the two germline ends. The length of the CDR3 is 13 residues. From germline, CDR1 is MNHNS and CDR2 SASEGT. The CDR3 coding sequence is TGTGCCACCGGCAGGGAAGGGACCGGGGAGCTGTTTTTT. Its protein product is CATGREGTGELFF.

This rearrangement joins TRBV5-1 to TRBJ1-2, with TRBD1 identical over 8 bases. V gave up 1 base and J gave up 2 bases; unmatched junction bases: 4. The CDR3 has 15 amino acids. Germline V gene lookup returns CDR1 SGHRS and CDR2 YFSETQ. CDR3 sequence (DNA): TGCGCCAGCAGCTTGCGTGGGACAGGCAACTATGGCTACACCTTC. Translating gives CASSLRGTGNYGYTF.

A few counts support this clone. The V gene is TRBV30, the J gene TRBJ1-2; TRBD1 aligns across 9 bases. There are 14 residues in the CDR3. The trim removed 5 bases at V and 2 bases at J, leaving 6 bases unmatched. CDR1 and CDR2 (germline): GTSNPN, SVGIG (reference sequence). The CDR3 sequence is CAWETGGANYGYTF. The CDR3 DNA follows: TGTGCCTGGGAAACAGGGGGCGCAAACTATGGCTACACCTTC.

The chain recombines TRBV19 with TRBJ1-2; tentative D call: TRBD1 (5 bases). CDR1 and CDR2 from the germline V gene are LNHDA and SQIVND (reference sequence). The V gene lost 5 bases and the J gene lost 0 bases, with 10 bases spanning the gap. The CDR3 covers 14 residues. The CDR3 bases are TGTGCCAGTAGTGCAGACAGAGCTAACTATGGCTACACCTTC. Its protein is CASSADRANYGYTF. The full variable domain, its missing parts supplied by reference TRBV19 and TRBJ1-2, is DGGITQSPKYLFRKEGQNVTLSCEQNLNHDAMYWYRQDPGQGLRLIYYSQIVNDFQKGDIAEGYSVSREKKESFPLTVTSAQKNPTAFYLCASSADRANYGYTFGSGTRLTVV.

The chain is built from TRBV19 and TRBJ1-5; TRBD1 matches 8 bases. Germline CDR1 is LNHDA and CDR2 is SQIVND (reference sequence). The CDR3 has 14 residues. Germline trimming cut 3 bases from V and 9 bases from J; bases unmatched to any gene: 7. This chain's CDR3 is CASSIRTGSRPQHF. The CDR3 DNA reads TGTGCCAGTAGTATTAGGACAGGGTCGCGGCCCCAGCATTTT. Drawing the rest from reference TRBV19 and TRBJ1-5, the complete variable domain is DGGITQSPKYLFRKEGQNVTLSCEQNLNHDAMYWYRQDPGQGLRLIYYSQIVNDFQKGDIAEGYSVSREKKESFPLTVTSAQKNPTAFYLCASSIRTGSRPQHFGDGTRLSIL.

The gene calls are TRBV5-1 and TRBJ1-1; D is unresolved. Germline loops: CDR1 SGHRS, CDR2 YFSETQ. CDR3 size: 17 residues. V shed 4 bases and J shed 5 bases, with 24 bases lying between them. CDR3 amino acids: CASSPAELAVIRTEAFF. CDR3 bases: TGCGCCAGCAGCCCGGCGGAGTTGGCCGTCATCAGAACTGAAGCTTTCTTT. Complete variable domain (other parts from reference TRBV5-1 and TRBJ1-1): KAGVTQTPRYLIKTRGQQVTLSCSPISGHRSVSWYQQTPGQGLQFLFEYFSETQRNKGNFPGRFSGRQFSNSRSEMNVSTLELGDSALYLCASSPAELAVIRTEAFFGQGTRLTVV.

The V and J genes are TRBV9 and TRBJ2-2; no firm D call. Germline values: CDR1 SGDLS, CDR2 YYNGEE. V was trimmed by 0 bases and J by 4 bases, leaving 4 bases between them. The CDR3 is made up of 13 amino acids. The CDR3 region is CASSVGPTGELFF. Written as DNA, the CDR3 is TGTGCCAGCAGCGTAGGGCCCACCGGGGAGCTGTTTTTT.

This chain uses TRBV5-1 with TRBJ2-1; TRBD1 aligns across 10 bases. Trimming took 3 bases from V and 6 from J; bases not matched to a gene: 6. CDR3 length: 15 amino acids. Germline V lookup: CDR1 SGHRS, CDR2 YFSETQ. The CDR3 here is CASSWKTGGSNEQFF. The CDR3 coding sequence is TGCGCCAGCAGCTGGAAGACAGGGGGCTCCAATGAGCAGTTCTTC.

The J gene is TRBJ1-5, the V gene TRBV27; possibly TRBD1 for D (6 bases). The germline gives CDR1 MNHEY, CDR2 SMNVEV (reference sequence). Trimming cost V 4 bases and J 3 bases, with 13 bases left between them. CDR3 length: 15 amino acids. The CDR3 here is CASSYQGSINQPQHF. The CDR3 DNA sequence: TGTGCCAGCAGTTACCAGGGGAGTATCAATCAGCCCCAGCATTTT.

The V call is TRBV30, the J call TRBJ1-6, with D unclear. The germline V and J ends were trimmed by 0 bases and 9 bases, with 6 bases remaining between them. The CDR3 runs to 12 residues. Germline lookup yields CDR1 GTSNPN and CDR2 SVGIG (reference sequence). CDR3 protein: CAWSVISSPLHF. CDR3 DNA sequence: TGTGCCTGGAGTGTAATTAGTTCACCCCTCCACTTT.

The chain employs TRBV6-5 and TRBJ1-5, with TRBD1 as a possible D gene (5 bases). Trimming removed 2 bases at V and 7 bases at J, with 12 bases between. The CDR3 spans 14 residues. From germline, CDR1 is MNHEY and CDR2 SVGAGI. The CDR3 DNA sequence: TGTGCCAGCAGTTACGTCCAGGGTCAACAGCCCCAGCATTTT. It is translated as CASSYVQGQQPQHF.

The chain is built from TRBV7-9 and TRBJ1-2, with TRBD1 matching 9 bases. Germline CDR1 SEHNR, CDR2 FQNEAQ (reference sequence). V was clipped by 4 bases and J by 5 bases; unmatched bases: 14. This CDR3 has 17 amino acids. The DNA for the CDR3 is TGTGCCAGCAGCTCACCTTCCTTACAGGGGGCGCGTTATGGCTACACCTTC. This sequence encodes CASSSPSLQGARYGYTF.

The chain carries TRBV30 and TRBJ2-5; D may be TRBD1 (6 bases). There are 12 residues in the CDR3. V shed 4 bases and J shed 4 bases, with 10 bases lying between them. The germline CDR1 and CDR2 sequences are GTSNPN and SVGIG (reference sequence). In nucleotides, the CDR3 is TGTGCCTGGACACGGACAGCAGAGACCCAGTACTTC. Amino acid sequence: CAWTRTAETQYF.

This chain joins TRBV30 and TRBJ1-1; no definite D call. Germline assignment: CDR1 GTSNPN and CDR2 SVGIG (reference sequence). This CDR3 is built from 13 residues. The V end lost 3 bases, the J end lost 5 bases, and 13 bases lay between the germline ends. The CDR3 nucleotides read TGTGCCTGGAGCCGCCTAGACGCGACTGAAGCTTTCTTT. Its translation is CAWSRLDATEAFF.

V gene TRBV6-5 combines with J gene TRBJ2-1; D is possibly TRBD2 (5 bases). There are 9 residues in the CDR3. Germline-derived CDR1 and CDR2 are MNHEY and SVGAGI. The CDR3, as DNA: TGTGCTTGCGGGAATGAGCAGTTCTTC. It yields the protein CACGNEQFF.

The rearrangement joins TRBV27 to TRBJ2-5; 10 nucleotides match TRBD2. The length of the CDR3 is 16 residues. Germline CDR1 is MNHEY and CDR2 is SMNVEV (reference sequence). V dropped 3 bases and J dropped 6; count of bases not matched to a gene: 10. The CDR3 coding sequence is TGTGCCAGCAGTTTTGTCAGCGGGGGGGCCTTAAAGACCCAGTACTTC. This gives the protein CASSFVSGGALKTQYF.

V gene TRBV30 combines with J gene TRBJ2-1, with 10 bases that match TRBD1. Germline lookup yields CDR1 GTSNPN and CDR2 SVGIG (reference sequence). Losses at the gene ends were 5 bases for V and 8 bases for J; bases not matched to a gene: 6. This CDR3 has 13 amino acids. The CDR3 DNA follows: TGTGCCTGGGCTGACAGGGGGCGAGATGAGCAGTTCTTC. Its translation is CAWADRGRDEQFF.

This chain joins TRBV6-6 and TRBJ2-5; 7 positions agree with TRBD1. The CDR3 totals 12 residues. Germline values: CDR1 MNHNY, CDR2 SVGAGI (reference sequence). The trim removed 8 bases at V and 2 bases at J, leaving 2 bases unmatched. In DNA form, the CDR3 reads TGTGCCAGCTCGGGACAGCAAGAGACCCAGTACTTC. Its protein product is CASSGQQETQYF.

This clone was detected a few times. The V call is TRBV18, the J call TRBJ1-5, with D uncertain. CDR3 length: 13 amino acids. Germline V gene data show CDR1 as KGHSH and CDR2 as LQKENI. V dropped 3 bases and J dropped 6 bases, with 9 bases sitting between them. The CDR3 is CASSPYQSQPQHF. CDR3 nucleotide sequence: TGTGCCAGCTCACCTTACCAGTCTCAGCCCCAGCATTTT.

The rearrangement links TRBV6-1 to TRBJ1-3; no clear D. Germline V CDR1 and CDR2: MNHNS, SASEGT. The CDR3 covers 16 residues. Trimming took 2 bases from V and 0 from J, leaving 11 bases between them. DNA of the CDR3: TGTGCCAGCAGTGAAACGGAGGGAACCTCTGGAAACACCATATATTTT. Its translation is CASSETEGTSGNTIYF.

V usage is TRBV27 and J usage is TRBJ1-6; D unclear. Germline CDR1 is MNHEY and CDR2 is SMNVEV (reference sequence). This CDR3 has 13 amino acids. Trimming removed 1 base from V and 7 bases from J, with 5 bases in between. CDR3: CASSLWENSPLHF. The CDR3 bases are TGTGCCAGCAGTTTATGGGAGAATTCACCCCTCCACTTT.

The gene calls are TRBV27 and TRBJ2-1; 8 bases map to TRBD1. The CDR3 loop spans 14 amino acids. Germline V lookup: CDR1 MNHEY, CDR2 SMNVEV (reference sequence). V dropped 3 bases and J dropped 8; count of bases not matched to a gene: 6. CDR3 loop: CASSFEQGGDEQFF. CDR3 bases: TGTGCCAGCAGTTTTGAACAGGGGGGCGATGAGCAGTTCTTC.

In this sample, this clone turned up a few times. This rearrangement joins TRBV29-1 to TRBJ1-5; 7 positions agree with TRBD1. Per the germline V gene, CDR1 is SQVTM and CDR2 is ANQGSEA. Unmatched junction bases numbered 10, after V lost 6 bases and J lost 8 bases. The CDR3 has 13 amino acids. CDR3 residues: CSVGTARGEPQHF. CDR3 nucleotides: TGCAGCGTCGGGACAGCCCGCGGGGAGCCCCAGCATTTT. The full variable domain, its missing parts supplied by reference TRBV29-1 and TRBJ1-5, is SAVISQKPSRDICQRGTSLTIQCQVDSQVTMMFWYRQQPGQSLTLIATANQGSEATYESGFVIDKFPISRPNLTFSTLTVSNMSPEDSSIYLCSVGTARGEPQHFGDGTRLSIL.